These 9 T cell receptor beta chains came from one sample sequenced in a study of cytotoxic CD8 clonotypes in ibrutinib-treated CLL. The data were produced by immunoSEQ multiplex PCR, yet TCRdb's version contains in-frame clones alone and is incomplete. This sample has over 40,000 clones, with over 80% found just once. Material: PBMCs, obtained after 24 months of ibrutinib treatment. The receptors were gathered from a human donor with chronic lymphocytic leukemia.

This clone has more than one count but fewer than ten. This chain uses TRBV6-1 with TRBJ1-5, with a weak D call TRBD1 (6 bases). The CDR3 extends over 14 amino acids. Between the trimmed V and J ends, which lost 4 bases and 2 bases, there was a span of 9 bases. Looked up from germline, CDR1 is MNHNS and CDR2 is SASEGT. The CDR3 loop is CASSVQGGNQPQHF. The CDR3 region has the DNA TGTGCCAGCAGTGTACAGGGAGGCAATCAGCCCCAGCATTTT.

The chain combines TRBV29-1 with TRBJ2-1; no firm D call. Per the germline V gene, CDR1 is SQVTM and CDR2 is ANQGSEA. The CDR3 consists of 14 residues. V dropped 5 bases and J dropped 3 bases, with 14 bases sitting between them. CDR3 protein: CSVKSRINYNEQFF. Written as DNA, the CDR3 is TGCAGCGTTAAAAGTCGGATCAACTACAATGAGCAGTTCTTC.

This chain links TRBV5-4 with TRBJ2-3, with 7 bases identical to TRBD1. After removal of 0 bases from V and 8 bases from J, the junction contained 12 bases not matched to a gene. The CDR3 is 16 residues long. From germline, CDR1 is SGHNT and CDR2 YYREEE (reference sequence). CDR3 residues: CASSLEGATTATTQYF. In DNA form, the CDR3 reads TGTGCCAGCAGCTTGGAGGGGGCAACGACCGCGACTACGCAGTATTTT.

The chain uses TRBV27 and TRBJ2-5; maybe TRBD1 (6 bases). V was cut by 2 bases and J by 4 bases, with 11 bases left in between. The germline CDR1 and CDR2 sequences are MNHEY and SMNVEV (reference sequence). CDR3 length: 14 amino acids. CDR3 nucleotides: TGTGCCAGCAGTTTACTATTCAGGGGAGAGACCCAGTACTTC. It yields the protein CASSLLFRGETQYF.

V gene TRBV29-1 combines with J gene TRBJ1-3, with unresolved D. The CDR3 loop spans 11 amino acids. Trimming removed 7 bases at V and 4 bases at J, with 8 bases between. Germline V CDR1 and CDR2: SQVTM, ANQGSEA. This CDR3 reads CSGKLGNTIYF. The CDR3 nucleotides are TGCAGCGGAAAACTGGGAAACACCATATATTTT.

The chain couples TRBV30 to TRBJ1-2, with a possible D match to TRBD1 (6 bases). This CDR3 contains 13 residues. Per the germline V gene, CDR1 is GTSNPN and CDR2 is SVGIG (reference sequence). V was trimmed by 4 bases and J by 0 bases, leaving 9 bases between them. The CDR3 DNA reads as TGTGCCTGGACCGGACAGTCTAACTATGGCTACACCTTC. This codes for CAWTGQSNYGYTF.

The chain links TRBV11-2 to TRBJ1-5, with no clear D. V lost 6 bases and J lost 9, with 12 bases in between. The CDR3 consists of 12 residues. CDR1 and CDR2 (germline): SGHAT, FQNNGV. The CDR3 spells CASSSNGRPQHF. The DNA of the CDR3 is TGTGCCAGCAGTTCTAACGGGAGGCCCCAGCATTTT.

The CDR3 here is CALLPRSYNEQFF. Written as DNA, the CDR3 is TGCGCCCTTCTACCCCGCTCCTACAATGAGCAGTTCTTC. The chain carries TRBV10-1 and TRBJ2-1; D is undetermined. This CDR3 comprises 13 residues. The germline V gene has CDR1 WNHNN and CDR2 SYGVQD (reference sequence). V was cut by 11 bases and J by 0 bases, with 11 bases left in between.

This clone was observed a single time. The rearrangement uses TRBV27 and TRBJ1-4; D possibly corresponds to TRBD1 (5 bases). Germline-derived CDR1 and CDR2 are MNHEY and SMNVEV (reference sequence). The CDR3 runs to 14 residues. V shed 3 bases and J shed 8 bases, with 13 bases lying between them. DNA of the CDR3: TGTGCCAGCAGTTTTTCGGGGGAGCGGGAAAAACTGTTTTTT. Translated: CASSFSGEREKLFF.